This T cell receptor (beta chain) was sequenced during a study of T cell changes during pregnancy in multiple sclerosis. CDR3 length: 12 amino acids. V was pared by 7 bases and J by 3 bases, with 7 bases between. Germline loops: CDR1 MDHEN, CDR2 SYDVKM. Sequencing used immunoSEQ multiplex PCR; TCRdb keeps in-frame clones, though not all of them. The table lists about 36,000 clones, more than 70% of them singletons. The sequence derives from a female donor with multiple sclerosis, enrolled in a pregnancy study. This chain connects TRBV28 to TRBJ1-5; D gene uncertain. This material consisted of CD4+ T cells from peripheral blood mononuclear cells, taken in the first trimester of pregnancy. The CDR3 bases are TGTGCCAGCAACGGTCCCAATCAGCCCCAGCATTTT. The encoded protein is CASNGPNQPQHF.